Listed below are T cell receptor beta chains from one sample, sequenced in a study of T-cell memory formation after mild COVID-19. Each CDR3 protein is one row after TCRdb ran MiXCR on the 5' RACE reads. The sample includes 500,000 to 650,000 distinct CDR3 sequences, roughly 21% of them seen just once. Sequencing used PBMCs or a T cell subset sorted from them (not recorded which). These receptors all stem from an adult woman who had mild COVID-19 (a few samples of this study predate the infection). Cell type and time point are not known. Both conserved end residues are trimmed from each CDR3.

j_call,v_call,cdr3_aa
TRBJ2-1,TRBV5-4,ASSLVARNEQF
TRBJ1-2,TRBV10-3,AIRSEEYGYT
TRBJ2-7,TRBV5-1,ASSERRGLSYEQY
TRBJ1-2,TRBV5-1,ASRMGQGIGNYGYT
TRBJ2-3,TRBV10-3,AISEPTKTGSTY
TRBJ2-1,TRBV6-6,ASSYSLASGTSEQF
TRBJ1-1,TRBV9,ASSVKEGTEAF
TRBJ2-3,TRBV7-6,ASSLRIYTDTQY
TRBJ1-1,TRBV12-3/TRBV12-4,ASSLSRESTEAF
TRBJ1-1,TRBV20-1,SAGDRSLHTEAF
TRBJ2-7,TRBV30,AWSPGTGFSTVEQY
TRBJ2-7,TRBV20-1,SALGLLSYEQY
TRBJ2-7,TRBV5-4,ASSLAIDGPYEQY
TRBJ1-2,TRBV18,ASSTIGQPSDYGYT
TRBJ1-5,TRBV6-5,ASREGGSNQPQH
TRBJ2-7,TRBV9,ASSVGQALTYEQY
TRBJ2-3,TRBV7-2,ASSLASRGWATDTQY
TRBJ1-2,TRBV7-3,ASSPTRDRGYGYT
TRBJ1-1,TRBV29-1,SVKTGDGGEAF
TRBJ2-3,TRBV12-5,ASRWDRFTDTQY
TRBJ1-2,TRBV27,ASSLLGGNYGYT
TRBJ2-5,TRBV7-9,ASSSGLAGGSGETQY
TRBJ1-4,TRBV4-1,ASSQGILSPSYSANEKLF